The text below deals with one TCR beta chain. This specimen comes from a study of blood T cell repertoires in COVID-19. Authors' methods: By means of reference gene primer amplification, nucleated cell counts were estimated. Only in-frame clones appear in the TCRdb table, and some are missing; sequencing was by immunoSEQ multiplex PCR. For V, J and clone size, that table is used; D and trimming come from the DNA. The sample has 150,000 to 200,000 clones; about 86% are singletons. Per the germline V gene, CDR1 is SGHAT and CDR2 is FQNNGV. The CDR3 has 17 residues. The V gene end was trimmed by 4 bases and the J gene end by 5 bases; junction bases not matched to a gene: 13.

Material for sequencing was peripheral blood. V gene TRBV11-2 combines with J gene TRBJ2-5; 10 bases match TRBD2. The clonotype originates from a human donor with acute or convalescent COVID-19. The donor label of this sample is uncertain. CDR3 bases: TGTGCCAGCAGCTACCAGCGGGAGGGCCTCAGCCGGGAGACCCAGTACTTC. Residues: CASSYQREGLSRETQYF.